The entry that follows covers one T cell receptor (beta chain) sequence. The antigen it binds to is not known. Base quality data are lacking; no much larger clone is found one base away. Sorted unstimulated T cells and proliferating T cells recovered from mixed lymphocyte reactions underwent TCRbeta CDR3 sequencing. Fresh whole blood from 9 to 11 HLA-typed healthy donors was used as the source from which PBMCs were isolated. Unstimulated CD4+ regulatory T cells were FACS-sorted to map the origin of alloreactive clones. Trimming removed 5 bases from V and 3 bases from J, leaving 13 bases between the germline ends. CDR1 and CDR2 (MNHEY, SMNVEV) derive from the germline V gene (reference sequence). The CDR3 runs 14 residues from the cysteine to the phenylalanine. Of the read, only the CDR3 DNA is kept; its 42 bases are in frame from base 1. The data originate from a study of siplizumab effects on memory and regulatory T cells (dated by TCRdb to the late 2010s). Background on the whole study: The study examined how the anti-CD2 antibody siplizumab affects alloreactive T-cell subsets in allogeneic mixed lymphocyte reactions built from human PBMCs.

Results and caveats for the whole study, not just this receptor: About 80-96% of proliferating CD4+ or CD8+ clones could not be given a naive or memory phenotype. Among mappable alloreactive CD4+ clones, an average Treg-derived fraction of almost 70% was observed with siplizumab, compared with 25% to 30% in control reactions. Whether proliferating Tregs from siplizumab cultures actually had suppressive function was not functionally confirmed. The cumulative frequency of alloreactive sequences traceable to unstimulated CD4+ memory T cells was significantly reduced by siplizumab. Compared with memory T cells, unstimulated naive T cells appeared more diverse, and naive cells seemed to make a substantial contribution to the alloresponse. Because sequences at frequencies below about 10^-5 were poorly captured, only a minor fraction of alloreactive clones could be mapped back to unstimulated subsets.

Library prep was done by the immunoSEQ multiplex PCR assay. The deep sequencing platform assayed around 10^5 TCR templates per sample. Genomic DNA extracted from sorted T cells was used for TCRbeta CDR3 sequencing. Per the authors' processing: Clonal analysis of TCRbeta CDR3 data was done in the R programming language. Alloreactive CD4+ and CD8+ clones were defined by comparing unstimulated samples with post-reaction CFSE-low samples. Regulatory or non-regulatory origin of alloreactive CD4+ clones was assigned by matching sequences to the sorted unstimulated Treg and non-Treg repertoires. TCRdb holds this immuneACCESS table with in-frame rearrangements only. Some clones are missing; in checked studies, unresolved V genes explain under half, and the rest has no known cause. For V, J and clone size, that table is used; D and trimming come from the DNA. The sample contains 100,000 or so clones, about 93% of them found a single time. Together, the top ten hold about 0.6% of the sample.

The source is a human donor in good health. The sample was Tregs sorted from blood. The rearranged chain carries TRBV27 and TRBJ1-1; matching of 5 bases hints at TRBD1 as the D gene. The nucleotides read TGTGCCAGCAGTGCCTCCCAGGGTGACACTGAAGCTTTCTTT. Its coded protein is CASSASQGDTEAFF.